These 19 T cell receptor beta chains were sequenced from one sample in a study of T-cell reconstitution after alpha-beta-depleted transplantation in children. A TCRbeta library incorporating unique molecular identifiers was prepared. TCRdb re-called the PCR reads with MiXCR, one entry per CDR3 protein. The table has approximately 400,000 distinct CDR3 sequences, 11% seen once. Sequencing was performed on PBMCs from the stem cell graft donor, taken from the stem cell graft. These receptors came from a human donor who donated a stem cell graft to a child with acute myeloid leukemia.

This clonotype has at least ten counts. The chain uses TRBV7-2 and TRBJ1-2; a weak D match, TRBD1 (5 bases). V was trimmed by 5 bases and J by 3 bases, leaving 19 bases between them. Germline V gene data show CDR1 as SGHTA and CDR2 as FQGNSA. The CDR3 contains 16 residues. The CDR3 DNA follows: TGTGCCAGCAGCGCAACCGGGGCCCCACGGGACTATGGCTACACCTTC. The encoded protein is CASSATGAPRDYGYTF.

V usage is TRBV21-1 and J usage is TRBJ2-4; the table's TRBD2 call for D was not verified on the DNA. TRBV21-1 is a documented pseudogene. The CDR3 covers 16 residues. The CDR3 reads CASRGPGGEAKNIQYF. In DNA form, the CDR3 reads TGTGCCAGCAGAGGGCCTGGAGGGGAGGCCAAAAACATTCAGTACTTC.

This clonotype was detected many times. The chain couples TRBV20-1 to TRBJ2-7, with 13 bases aligning to TRBD2. The ends lost 3 bases at V and 1 base at J; junction bases unmatched: 3. The germline V gene has CDR1 DFQATT and CDR2 SNEGSKA (reference sequence). CDR3 size: 15 residues. As DNA, the CDR3 is TGCAGTGCTAGCGGGACTAGCGGGACTTCCTACGAGCAGTACTTC. It is translated as CSASGTSGTSYEQYF.

This rearrangement joins TRBV6-1 to TRBJ2-1; D not resolved. Per the germline V gene, CDR1 is MNHNS and CDR2 is SASEGT. The CDR3 runs to 16 residues. The ends were cut back, 0 bases at V and 4 bases at J, with 13 bases in the middle. CDR3 in amino acids: CASSEAGFGFYNEQFF. The CDR3 nucleotides are TGTGCCAGCAGTGAAGCAGGATTCGGATTTTACAATGAGCAGTTCTTC.

This clonotype appeared a few times. This chain uses TRBV5-6 with TRBJ1-1, with D hard to call. Trimming took 1 base from V and 1 from J, leaving 8 bases between them. The CDR3 is made up of 14 amino acids. Per germline, CDR1 SGHDT and CDR2 YYEEEE. The DNA of the CDR3 is TGTGCCAGCAGCTTGTGGCCAAAGAACACTGAAGCTTTCTTT. Its protein product is CASSLWPKNTEAFF.

This clonotype was observed a few times. The rearrangement links TRBV7-9 to TRBJ2-3, with 14 bases matching TRBD2. The germline V gene has CDR1 SEHNR and CDR2 FQNEAQ (reference sequence). The CDR3 length is 17 residues. V gave up 4 bases and J gave up 0 bases; unmatched junction bases: 3. DNA of the CDR3: TGTGCCAGCAGCTCCAGGACTAGCGGGAGGAGCACAGATACGCAGTATTTT. It yields the protein CASSSRTSGRSTDTQYF.

This clonotype turned up a few times. The chain links TRBV29-1 to TRBJ1-4, with 7 bases that match TRBD1. V trimming: 4 bases; J trimming: 8 bases; junction bases outside the gene matches: 7. From germline, CDR1 is SQVTM and CDR2 ANQGSEA. The CDR3 spans 13 residues. CDR3 sequence reads: CSVGQGGGEKLFF. Written as DNA, the CDR3 is TGCAGCGTTGGACAGGGCGGGGGGGAAAAACTGTTTTTT.

The genes are TRBV20-1 and TRBJ2-1; tentatively, D is TRBD1 (5 bases). The germline V gene encodes CDR1 DFQATT and CDR2 SNEGSKA (reference sequence). The CDR3 covers 14 residues. The germline V and J ends were trimmed by 2 bases and 4 bases, with 12 bases remaining between them. CDR3 sequence reads: CSARSPGRYNEQFF. The DNA for the CDR3 is TGCAGTGCTAGAAGCCCAGGGCGGTACAATGAGCAGTTCTTC.

This clonotype has at least ten counts. The CDR3 bases are TGCGCCAGCAGCTTGACCGGGAGAGGGGTTGAGACCCAGTACTTC. This sequence encodes CASSLTGRGVETQYF. The chain employs TRBV5-1 and TRBJ2-5; a possible D gene is TRBD2 (6 bases). In germline, CDR1 is SGHRS, CDR2 YFSETQ. V gave up 1 base and J gave up 5 bases, with 15 bases separating them. The CDR3 extends over 15 amino acids. The full variable domain, in which reference TRBV5-1 and TRBJ2-5 provide the parts outside the CDR3, is KAGVTQTPRYLIKTRGQQVTLSCSPISGHRSVSWYQQTPGQGLQFLFEYFSETQRNKGNFPGRFSGRQFSNSRSEMNVSTLELGDSALYLCASSLTGRGVETQYFGPGTRLLVL.

The rearrangement links TRBV20-1 to TRBJ1-2; D uncertain. The CDR3 consists of 14 residues. The ends were cut back, 1 base at V and 4 bases at J, with 13 bases in the middle. Germline V lookup: CDR1 DFQATT, CDR2 SNEGSKA (reference sequence). CDR3 sequence (DNA): TGCAGTGCTAGAGTGCAGCCCCCCGCCTATGGCTACACCTTC. Translated, it gives CSARVQPPAYGYTF.

The J gene is TRBJ2-7, the V gene TRBV6-5, with a weak D call TRBD1 (7 bases). CDR1 is MNHEY, CDR2 SVGAGI, per germline. This CDR3 contains 15 residues. Trimming removed 2 bases from V and 1 base from J, with 12 bases in between. The CDR3 loop reads CASSYGSGGSYEQYF. CDR3 DNA sequence: TGTGCCAGCAGTTACGGGTCAGGGGGGTCCTACGAGCAGTACTTC.

This clonotype was seen many times. The V gene is TRBV20-1, the J gene TRBJ2-7; D may be TRBD2 (6 bases). Looked up from germline, CDR1 is DFQATT and CDR2 is SNEGSKA (reference sequence). This CDR3 is 13 amino acids long. V was pared by 0 bases and J by 3 bases, with 9 bases between. This chain's CDR3 is CSARDPGGYEQYF. CDR3 bases: TGCAGTGCTAGAGATCCCGGGGGCTACGAGCAGTACTTC.

This clonotype was seen a handful of times. V is TRBV5-1 and J is TRBJ2-2; TRBD2 is a possible D gene (5 bases). The CDR3 length is 14 residues. Germline CDR1 is SGHRS and CDR2 is YFSETQ. V was pared by 5 bases and J by 7 bases, with 15 bases between. CDR3 sequence (DNA): TGCGCCAGCAGGTTTGATCCAAGCGGCGGGGAGCTGTTTTTT. Its protein product is CASRFDPSGGELFF.

This clonotype was detected a few times. The V call is TRBV20-1, the J call TRBJ2-3; 10 positions match TRBD1. This CDR3 has 16 amino acids. V was pared by 4 bases and J by 1 base, with 8 bases of the junction left unmatched. CDR1 is DFQATT and CDR2 is SNEGSKA in the germline V gene (reference sequence). The CDR3 DNA sequence: TGCAGTGCTAATACCGGGACAGGGGTCCGCACAGATACGCAGTATTTT. It codes for CSANTGTGVRTDTQYF.

This clonotype occurred a few times. The chain has TRBV27 and TRBJ1-2; TRBD1 agrees at 7 bases. Trimming removed 4 bases from V and 9 bases from J; junction bases left unmatched: 14. The germline V gene encodes CDR1 MNHEY and CDR2 SMNVEV (reference sequence). This CDR3 is built from 15 residues. In DNA form, the CDR3 reads TGTGCCAGCAGTTCTGCTGGCCTCGGACAGGTCAGCTACACCTTC. Translation: CASSSAGLGQVSYTF.

The chain joins TRBV12-3 or TRBV12-4 to TRBJ2-3, with 8 bases lining up with TRBD2. The CDR3 extends over 14 amino acids. V lost 7 bases and J lost 3; bases outside the gene matches: 6. CDR3 nucleotides: TGTGCCAGCAACCGGGGGGGCTTGACAGATACGCAGTATTTT. Protein: CASNRGGLTDTQYF.

J is TRBJ1-4 and V is TRBV5-1; D gene ambiguous. Per germline, CDR1 SGHRS and CDR2 YFSETQ. The CDR3 has 15 residues. The germline V and J ends were trimmed by 0 bases and 3 bases, with 9 bases remaining between them. This chain's CDR3 is CASSLEGRANEKLFF. CDR3 sequence (DNA): TGCGCCAGCAGCTTGGAAGGACGAGCTAATGAAAAACTGTTTTTT.

The chain is built from TRBV5-1 and TRBJ2-3, with TRBD2 identical over 8 bases. CDR1 and CDR2 from the germline V gene are SGHRS and YFSETQ. J lost 6 bases, V lost 1 base, and 7 bases had no gene match. The CDR3 sequence is 15 residues long. The CDR3 loop is CASSLRRGGQDTQYF. CDR3 bases: TGCGCCAGCAGCTTGCGCCGGGGGGGCCAGGATACGCAGTATTTT. Complete variable domain (other parts from reference TRBV5-1 and TRBJ2-3): KAGVTQTPRYLIKTRGQQVTLSCSPISGHRSVSWYQQTPGQGLQFLFEYFSETQRNKGNFPGRFSGRQFSNSRSEMNVSTLELGDSALYLCASSLRRGGQDTQYFGPGTRLTVL.

This clonotype has a handful of counts. V usage is TRBV25-1 and J usage is TRBJ1-3; 7 nucleotides match TRBD1. Germline lookup yields CDR1 MGHDK and CDR2 SYGVNS. This CDR3 has 15 amino acids. J lost 2 bases, V lost 6 bases, and 7 bases had no gene match. The CDR3 nucleotides read TGTGCCAGCAGCCAGACAGGGAAGGCTGGAAACACCATATATTTT. This translates into CASSQTGKAGNTIYF.